This T cell receptor (beta chain) was obtained from a study of blood T cell repertoires in COVID-19. Trimming removed 0 bases from V and 0 bases from J, with 5 bases in between. This CDR3 comprises 14 residues. CDR1 and CDR2 from the germline V gene are SEHNR and FQNEAQ (reference sequence). Sequencing was performed with immunoSEQ multiplex PCR; in TCRdb, only in-frame clones are kept and a portion is missing. The data contain 150,000 to 200,000 clones, about 91% of them singletons. The TCR originated in a woman younger than 45 with acute or convalescent COVID-19. The sample was peripheral blood. The chain recombines TRBV7-9 with TRBJ1-2; D is undetermined. Written as DNA, the CDR3 is TGTGCCAGCAGCTTAGCCCCCGCTAACTATGGCTACACCTTC. Amino acids: CASSLAPANYGYTF.